The next 21 T cell receptor beta chains were all read from a single sample in a study of shared clonotypes between healthy human individuals. Using immunoSEQ multiplex PCR, the repertoire was profiled, and TCRdb retains in-frame clones only, with some absent. There are some 2.1 million clones in the sample; about 95% occur only once, and about 1.1% lies in the top ten. Naive CD8 cells lacked CD45RO, underwent positive selection for CCR7 and left out terminally differentiated effector memory CD45RA+ cells. The specimen was naive CD8+ T cells sorted from blood. Receptor source: a man younger than 35 in good health.

This chain uses TRBV27 with TRBJ2-1, with TRBD1 identical over 8 bases. Germline loops: CDR1 MNHEY, CDR2 SMNVEV (reference sequence). After removal of 4 bases from V and 5 bases from J, the junction contained 13 bases not matched to a gene. This CDR3 contains 17 residues. CDR3 in amino acids: CASSSGQVQHFNNEQFF. The CDR3 DNA is TGTGCCAGCAGTTCGGGACAGGTGCAGCATTTCAACAATGAGCAGTTCTTC.

The sample holds one count of this clone. The CDR3 protein is CASSYGTSGSHEQYF. CDR3 sequence (DNA): TGTGCCAGCAGTTATGGGACTAGCGGGAGCCACGAGCAGTACTTC. This chain uses TRBV6-5 with TRBJ2-7, with 14 bases that match TRBD2. The CDR3 is 15 residues long. The V segment lost 3 bases and the J segment 5 bases; nucleotides outside the gene matches: 3. Germline V gene sequence: CDR1 MNHEY, CDR2 SVGAGI.

The chain links TRBV11-2 to TRBJ1-5, with a weak D call TRBD1 (5 bases). The germline V gene has CDR1 SGHAT and CDR2 FQNNGV. Trimming removed 2 bases at V and 6 bases at J, with 11 bases between. The CDR3 sequence is 14 residues long. CDR3 sequence reads: CASSLHGAGQPQHF. The CDR3 bases are TGTGCCAGCAGCTTACACGGGGCAGGTCAGCCCCAGCATTTT.

The chain couples TRBV27 to TRBJ2-1; D not resolved. The CDR3 is 13 amino acids. CDR1 and CDR2 (germline): MNHEY, SMNVEV (reference sequence). The V and J ends lost 7 bases and 0 bases respectively, with 7 bases between them. DNA for the CDR3: TGTGCCAGCACTGAGCACTCCTACAATGAGCAGTTCTTC. Translated, it gives CASTEHSYNEQFF.

The chain has TRBV9 and TRBJ1-1; possible D gene TRBD1, 5 bases. Deletions cut 3 bases from V and 6 bases from J, with 12 bases between. The CDR3 has 13 residues. CDR1 and CDR2 from the germline V gene are SGDLS and YYNGEE. In DNA form, the CDR3 reads TGTGCCAGCAGCGCCCCAGGGTCCCCTGAAGCTTTCTTT. Protein product: CASSAPGSPEAFF. The whole variable domain, remainder taken from reference TRBV9 and TRBJ1-1, is DSGVTQTPKHLITATGQRVTLRCSPRSGDLSVYWYQQSLDQGLQFLIQYYNGEERAKGNILERFSAQQFPDLHSELNLSSLELGDSALYFCASSAPGSPEAFFGQGTRLTVV.

As to this clone: Other nucleotide sequences from this sample produce the same CDR3. The gene calls are TRBV30 and TRBJ2-7, with a weak D call TRBD2 (5 bases). From germline, CDR1 is GTSNPN and CDR2 SVGIG (reference sequence). Between the trimmed V and J ends, which lost 1 base and 4 bases, there was a span of 5 bases. The CDR3 totals 11 residues. CDR3 loop: CAWSAGYEQYF. CDR3 sequence (DNA): TGTGCCTGGAGTGCGGGATACGAGCAGTACTTC.

The rearrangement uses TRBV21-1 and TRBJ1-5. TRBV21-1 is given as a pseudogene. The CDR3 runs 14 residues. CDR3: CAIRLILDNQPQHF. The CDR3, as DNA: TGTGCCATCAGACTAATTCTTGACAATCAGCCCCAGCATTTT.

The chain carries TRBV9 and TRBJ2-7; 15 nucleotides agree with TRBD2. The CDR3 loop spans 16 amino acids. V shed 3 bases, J shed 5 bases, and the junction held 6 bases outside the gene matches. Germline V CDR1 and CDR2: SGDLS, YYNGEE. The chain's CDR3 is CASSEGLAGGLDEQYF. CDR3 in DNA: TGTGCCAGCAGCGAGGGACTAGCGGGGGGCCTGGACGAGCAGTACTTC.

The rearrangement links TRBV7-6 to TRBJ2-3, with TRBD2 matching over 7 bases. The CDR3 has 20 amino acids. J was trimmed by 2 bases and V by 1 base; bases with no gene match: 18. Germline V gene data show CDR1 as SGHVS and CDR2 as FNYEAQ. The CDR3 nucleotides are TGTGCCAGCAGCTTAGTGCGGTCTATTGCGGCTAGCGGTTTCACAGATACGCAGTATTTT. Protein sequence: CASSLVRSIAASGFTDTQYF.

The V and J genes are TRBV5-6 and TRBJ2-7; a weak D match, TRBD2 (7 bases). The germline V and J ends were trimmed by 7 bases and 6 bases, with 20 bases remaining between them. Germline-derived CDR1 and CDR2 are SGHDT and YYEEEE. This CDR3 spans 14 amino acids. This CDR3 is CASSGGPGLSEQYF. CDR3 coding DNA: TGTGCCAGCTCCGGGGGGCCGGGCCTTAGCGAGCAGTACTTC. Combining the CDR3 with reference TRBV5-6 and TRBJ2-7 gives the whole variable domain DAGVTQSPTHLIKTRGQQVTLRCSPKSGHDTVSWYQQALGQGPQFIFQYYEEEERQRGNFPDRFSGHQFPNYSSELNVNALLLGDSALYLCASSGGPGLSEQYFGPGTRLTVT.

The genes are TRBV7-9 and TRBJ2-3; the D gene could be TRBD1 or TRBD2 (5 bases each). The V end lost 3 bases, the J end lost 6 bases, and 13 bases lay between the germline ends. The CDR3 is made up of 14 amino acids. CDR1 is SEHNR, CDR2 FQNEAQ, per germline (reference sequence). CDR3 sequence reads: CASSFPGPWDTQYF. CDR3 nucleotides: TGTGCCAGCAGCTTCCCGGGGCCGTGGGATACGCAGTATTTT.

This sequence joins TRBV19 and TRBJ1-6, with 10 nucleotides matching TRBD1. The CDR3 consists of 16 residues. Per germline, CDR1 LNHDA and CDR2 SQIVND (reference sequence). With 1 base clipped from V and 6 bases from J, the junction kept 3 bases outside the gene matches. The CDR3 region is CASSIATGGFNSPLHF. The CDR3 nucleotides are TGTGCCAGTAGTATAGCGACAGGGGGCTTTAATTCACCCCTCCACTTT.

V and J are TRBV7-2 and TRBJ1-2, with a weak D call TRBD1 (5 bases). V lost 4 bases, J lost 3 bases, and 9 bases lay in between. The CDR3 covers 13 residues. The germline V gene encodes CDR1 SGHTA and CDR2 FQGNSA. As DNA, the CDR3 is TGTGCCAGCAGCTGGGACGGATACTATGGCTACACCTTC. This codes for CASSWDGYYGYTF.

The chain employs TRBV7-9 and TRBJ1-4, with D hard to call. The V and J ends lost 5 bases and 4 bases respectively, with 14 bases between them. Germline values: CDR1 SEHNR, CDR2 FQNEAQ (reference sequence). The CDR3 runs 15 residues. CDR3 nucleotide sequence: TGTGCCAGCAGCCTGCTTGGCGGGTATAATGAAAAACTGTTTTTT. It codes for CASSLLGGYNEKLFF.

The chain couples TRBV27 to TRBJ2-7; TRBD2 might be the D (6 bases). Germline V CDR1 and CDR2: MNHEY, SMNVEV (reference sequence). This CDR3 contains 13 residues. The V end lost 8 bases, the J end lost 4 bases, and 15 bases lay between the germline ends. CDR3: CASRGNSQYEQYF. The CDR3 bases are TGTGCCAGCCGGGGGAACTCCCAATACGAGCAGTACTTC.

This clone appeared a single time. The rearrangement links TRBV14 to TRBJ1-1; 7 bases align to TRBD1. V shed 8 bases, J shed 0 bases, and the junction held 9 bases outside the gene matches. This CDR3 has 15 amino acids. Germline values: CDR1 SGHDN, CDR2 FVKESK. This CDR3 is CASAEGAELNTEAFF. The CDR3 region has the DNA TGTGCCAGCGCCGAGGGGGCCGAATTGAACACTGAAGCTTTCTTT.

About this clone itself: Other DNA sequences in the same sample also yield this CDR3. The V gene is TRBV11-2, the J gene TRBJ2-7; D remains ambiguous. V shed 3 bases and J shed 5 bases, with 8 bases lying between them. From germline, CDR1 is SGHAT and CDR2 FQNNGV. This CDR3 is 12 amino acids long. The CDR3 loop is CASSLEGNEQYF. CDR3 sequence (DNA): TGTGCCAGCAGCTTGGAAGGGAACGAGCAGTACTTC.

The rearrangement joins TRBV21-1 to TRBJ1-5; the table gives TRBD1 as D, unverified against the DNA. TRBV21-1 is recorded as a pseudogene. The CDR3 totals 17 residues. In DNA form, the CDR3 reads TGTGCCAGCAGCAAAGGGGGAAAGACAGGGATCAATCAGCCCCAGCATTTT. This translates into CASSKGGKTGINQPQHF.

The chain joins TRBV5-6 to TRBJ2-1, with D hard to call. CDR3 length equals 17 residues. V was trimmed by 4 bases and J by 3 bases, leaving 20 bases between them. Germline CDR1 SGHDT, CDR2 YYEEEE. The CDR3 region is CASSGGGGIRYYNEQFF. Written as DNA, the CDR3 is TGTGCCAGCAGCGGTGGCGGTGGGATTCGATACTACAATGAGCAGTTCTTC.

The rearrangement joins TRBV19 to TRBJ1-6; D possibly corresponds to TRBD1 (5 bases). V was trimmed by 6 bases and J by 7 bases, leaving 7 bases between them. The germline CDR1 and CDR2 sequences are LNHDA and SQIVND (reference sequence). The CDR3 length is 12 residues. The CDR3 here is CASSPGNSPLHF. The CDR3 DNA is TGTGCCAGTAGCCCAGGGAATTCACCCCTCCACTTT.

J is TRBJ1-5 and V is TRBV7-9, with D unresolved. The CDR3 has 12 amino acids. Deletions cut 2 bases from V and 7 bases from J, with 6 bases between. The germline V gene has CDR1 SEHNR and CDR2 FQNEAQ (reference sequence). Here the CDR3 DNA reads TGTGCCAGCAGCTTATGGGAGCAGCCCCAGCATTTT. Translated: CASSLWEQPQHF.